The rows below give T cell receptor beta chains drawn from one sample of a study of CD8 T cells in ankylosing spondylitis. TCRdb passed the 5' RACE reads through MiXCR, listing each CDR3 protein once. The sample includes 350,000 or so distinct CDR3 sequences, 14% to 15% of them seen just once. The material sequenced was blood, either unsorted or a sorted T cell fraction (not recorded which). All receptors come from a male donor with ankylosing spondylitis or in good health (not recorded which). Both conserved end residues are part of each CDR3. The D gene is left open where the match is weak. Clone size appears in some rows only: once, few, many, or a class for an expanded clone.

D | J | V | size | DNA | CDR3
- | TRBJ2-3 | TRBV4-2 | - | TGTGCCAGCAGCCAGGGGGGGGCCAGCGTTCGGACAGATACGCAGTATTTT | CASSQGGASVRTDTQYF
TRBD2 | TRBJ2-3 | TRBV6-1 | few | TGTGCCACCGGGGGGACCGAAACAGATACGCAGTATTTT | CATGGTETDTQYF
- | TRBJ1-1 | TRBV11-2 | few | TGTGCCAGCAGCCGACAAAGCGGGGCGCAAGTATCGCGAGCTTTCTTT | CASSRQSGAQVSRAFF
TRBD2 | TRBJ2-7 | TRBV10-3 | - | TGTGCCATCAGGGGCAGCGGGGCTGCGGGAGGACGATACGAGCAGTACTTC | CAIRGSGAAGGRYEQYF
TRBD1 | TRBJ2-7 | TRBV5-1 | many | TGCGCCAGCAGCCTCATCACAGGGGTCGAGCAGTACTTC | CASSLITGVEQYF
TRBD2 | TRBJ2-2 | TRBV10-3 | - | TGTGCCATCAGTGCCCACCCGGGACTAGCGGGAGCCGGCACCGGGGAGCTGTTTTTT | CAISAHPGLAGAGTGELFF
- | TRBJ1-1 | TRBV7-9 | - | TGTGCCAGCAGCGTGCTACTGAACACTGAAGCTTTCTTT | CASSVLLNTEAFF
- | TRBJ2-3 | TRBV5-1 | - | TGCGCCAGCAGCTCTTTTAGCGGAGCAGAGAGGGGCACAGATACGCAGTATTTT | CASSSFSGAERGTDTQYF
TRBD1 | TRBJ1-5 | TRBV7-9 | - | TGTGCCAGCAGCCCCGGGACAGGGGGTCAGCCCCAGCATTTT | CASSPGTGGQPQHF
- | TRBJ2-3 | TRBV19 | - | TGTGCCAGTAGCCTCTCTACTGTCAGAGATACGCAGTATTTT | CASSLSTVRDTQYF
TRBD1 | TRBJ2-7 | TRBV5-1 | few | TGCGCCAGCAGCCCGCGACAGGGTCCTTCGCACGAGCAGTACTTC | CASSPRQGPSHEQYF
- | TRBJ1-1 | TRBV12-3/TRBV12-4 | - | TGTGCCAGCAGTTCGCAGGGTCTCCGGAACACTGAAGCTTTCTTT | CASSSQGLRNTEAFF
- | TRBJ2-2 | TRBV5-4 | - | TGTGCCAGCAGCTTGGAAGGGTTCCGCACCGGGGAGCTGTTTTTT | CASSLEGFRTGELFF
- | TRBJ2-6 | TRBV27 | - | TGTGCCAGCAGTTTTGAGGGGGAATACTCTGGGGCCAACGTCCTGACTTTC | CASSFEGEYSGANVLTF
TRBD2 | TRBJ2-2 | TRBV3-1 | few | TGTGCCAGCGAACTAGCGGGATCCCCGGCTGTGTTTTTT | CASELAGSPAVFF
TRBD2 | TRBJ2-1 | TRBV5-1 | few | TGCGCCAGCAGCTTCGAAGCGGGGGGCAATGAGCAGTTCTTC | CASSFEAGGNEQFF
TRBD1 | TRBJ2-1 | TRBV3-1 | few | TGTGCCAGCAGCCCAGGGACAGGGGGGTTCAATGAGCAGTTCTTC | CASSPGTGGFNEQFF
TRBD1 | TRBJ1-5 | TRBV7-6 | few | TGTGCCAGCAGCTTAGGGACAGGGGATGGGCAGCCCCAGCATTTT | CASSLGTGDGQPQHF
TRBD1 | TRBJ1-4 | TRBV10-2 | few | TGCGCCAGCAGGCTACAGGGGGCGGCTAATGAAAAACTGTTTTTT | CASRLQGAANEKLFF
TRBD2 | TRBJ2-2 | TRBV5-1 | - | TGCGCCAGCAGCTTGCTCCCTAGCGGGAGGGGGAACACCGGGGAGATGTTTTTT | CASSLLPSGRGNTGEMFF